This T cell receptor beta chain was captured by sequencing in a study of PD-L1 blockade in urothelial cancer. Study summary: Of prior chemotherapy regimens, patients had received between 0 and 3. Samples of blood were analyzed 3 weeks (second dose) and 6 weeks after treatment start. Points from the study as a whole: Below-median TCR clonality that was measured in pretreatment blood predicted better survival.

Sequencing was performed with immunoSEQ multiplex PCR; in TCRdb, only in-frame clones are kept and a portion is missing. The sample includes under 90,000 clones, roughly 90% seen only once; the top ten take around 10%. In regard to this clone: Antigen specificity is unknown.

The V gene's germline CDR1 is LNHDA and CDR2 SQIVND (reference sequence). CDR3 length: 13 amino acids. The ends lost 4 bases at V and 5 bases at J; junction bases unmatched: 3. Sample: PBMCs, taken around atezolizumab (anti-PD-L1) treatment. This chain links TRBV19 with TRBJ2-5; 8 nucleotides align to TRBD1. This receptor was identified in a man in his sixties with urothelial cancer. CDR3 protein: CASSTGGAETQYF. The CDR3, as DNA: TGTGCCAGTAGTACAGGGGGCGCGGAGACCCAGTACTTC.